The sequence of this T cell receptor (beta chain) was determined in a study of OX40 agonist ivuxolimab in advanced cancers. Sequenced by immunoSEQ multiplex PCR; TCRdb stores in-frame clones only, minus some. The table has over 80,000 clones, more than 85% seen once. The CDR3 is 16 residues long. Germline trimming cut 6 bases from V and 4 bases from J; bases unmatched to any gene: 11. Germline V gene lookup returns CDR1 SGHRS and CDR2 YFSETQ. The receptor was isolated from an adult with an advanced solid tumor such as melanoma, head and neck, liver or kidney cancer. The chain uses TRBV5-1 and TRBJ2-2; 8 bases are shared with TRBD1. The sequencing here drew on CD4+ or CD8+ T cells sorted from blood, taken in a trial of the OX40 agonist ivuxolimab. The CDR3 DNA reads TGCGCCAGCACCCTACTGGACAGGGTTGTCACCGGGGAGCTGTTTTTT. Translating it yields CASTLLDRVVTGELFF.